These 26 T cell receptor beta chains share one sample of origin, sequenced in a study of shared clonotypes between healthy human individuals. Produced via immunoSEQ multiplex PCR; TCRdb's table is partial and in-frame only. The sample lists about 820,000 clones; 85% to 95% were seen once. In the naive CD8 group, cells lacked CD45RO and were positively selected for CCR7, so terminally differentiated effector memory CD45RA+ cells were left out. Sequences were obtained from naive CD8+ T cells sorted from blood. The origin of the receptors is a man aged 25 to 40 in good health.

The rearrangement links TRBV6-5 to TRBJ2-1; D is uncertain. Germline V gene sequence: CDR1 MNHEY, CDR2 SVGAGI. The ends were cut back, 4 bases at V and 5 bases at J, with 9 bases in the middle. CDR3 length: 13 amino acids. CDR3 sequence (DNA): TGTGCCAGCAGTTCCAATACGAACAATGAGCAGTTCTTC. Translated: CASSSNTNNEQFF.

This clone was found a few times. Written as DNA, the CDR3 is TGTGCCAGCAGTGAAGCGCTTCGGACAGGAAATCAGCCCCAGCATTTT. Translating gives CASSEALRTGNQPQHF. The rearrangement links TRBV2 to TRBJ1-5, with TRBD1 identical over 7 bases. The germline V gene encodes CDR1 SNHLY and CDR2 FYNNEI. CDR3 length: 16 residues. V was pared by 0 bases and J by 4 bases, with 6 bases of the junction left unmatched. Full variable domain (rest looked up from reference TRBV2 and TRBJ1-5): EPEVTQTPSHQVTQMGQEVILRCVPISNHLYFYWYRQILGQKVEFLVSFYNNEISEKSEIFDDQFSVERPDGSNFTLKIRSTKLEDSAMYFCASSEALRTGNQPQHFGDGTRLSIL.

The chain is built from TRBV28 and TRBJ2-7, with D unresolved. Germline CDR1 MDHEN, CDR2 SYDVKM. Trimming took off 5 bases at V and 5 bases at J, with 13 bases between the two ends. The CDR3 extends over 13 amino acids. CDR3 bases: TGTGCCAGCAGTGACCTCCGGTGGGACGAGCAGTACTTC. Translation: CASSDLRWDEQYF.

The chain uses TRBV7-8 and TRBJ2-3; maybe TRBD2 (5 bases). Germline lookup yields CDR1 SGHVS and CDR2 FQNEAQ. This CDR3 has 16 amino acids. The V end lost 1 base, the J end lost 4 bases, and 15 bases lay between the germline ends. The CDR3 sequence is CASSLVLAPPADTQYF. CDR3 sequence (DNA): TGTGCCAGCAGCTTAGTTCTAGCCCCACCGGCAGATACGCAGTATTTT.

This rearrangement joins TRBV7-2 to TRBJ2-7; D is possibly TRBD2 (5 bases). This CDR3 has 15 amino acids. Germline CDR1 reads SGHTA; CDR2 reads FQGNSA. V was clipped by 4 bases and J by 3 bases, with 16 bases between them. DNA for the CDR3: TGTGCCAGCAGCTCAAGTAGCGAGCGACTCTACGAGCAGTACTTC. Translation: CASSSSSERLYEQYF.

The chain is built from TRBV7-8 and TRBJ2-1, with TRBD2 matching over 13 bases. Trimming cost V 1 base and J 6 bases; bases outside gene matches: 3. Germline CDR1 reads SGHVS; CDR2 reads FQNEAQ. The CDR3 covers 16 residues. The CDR3 is CASSLELAGGGNEQFF. CDR3 DNA: TGTGCCAGCAGCTTAGAACTAGCGGGAGGGGGCAATGAGCAGTTCTTC.

The sample holds one count of this clone. CDR3 in amino acids: CASSQQGSYEQYF. CDR3 DNA: TGTGCCAGCAGTCAACAGGGTTCCTACGAGCAGTACTTC. The chain uses TRBV6-5 and TRBJ2-7; D is possibly TRBD1 (6 bases). Germline-derived CDR1 and CDR2 are MNHEY and SVGAGI. The CDR3 sequence is 13 residues long. Trimming pared 5 bases from V and 1 base from J, leaving 9 bases between.

This chain connects TRBV27 to TRBJ1-4, with D perhaps TRBD1 (6 bases). CDR3 size: 15 residues. V was clipped by 5 bases and J by 0 bases, with 10 bases between them. From germline, CDR1 is MNHEY and CDR2 SMNVEV (reference sequence). CDR3 bases: TGTGCCAGCAGTCCCTGGACAGCAACTAATGAAAAACTGTTTTTT. Translated, it gives CASSPWTATNEKLFF.

V is TRBV25-1 and J is TRBJ2-1, with D uncertain. V lost 1 base to trimming and J lost 9 bases, with 13 bases between them. This CDR3 region has 14 residues. Germline CDR1 and CDR2: MGHDK and SYGVNS. CDR3 nucleotides: TGTGCCAGCAGTGAATTTAGCCTCACCGGTGAGCAGTTCTTC. It encodes CASSEFSLTGEQFF.

This clone has a single count. This chain uses TRBV12-2 with TRBJ1-3. TRBV12-2 is a documented pseudogene. This CDR3 has 13 amino acids. CDR3 in DNA: TGTGCAAGTCGCCGCGAAGGTGGAAACACCATATATTTT. The encoded protein is CASRREGGNTIYF.

The V and J genes are TRBV19 and TRBJ2-1, with a possible D match to TRBD1 (6 bases). V gave up 5 bases and J gave up 4 bases, with 9 bases separating them. The CDR3 is 13 amino acids. Germline-derived CDR1 and CDR2 are LNHDA and SQIVND (reference sequence). In DNA, the CDR3 is TGTGCCAGTAGTCCTAGGGGGTACAATGAGCAGTTCTTC. The encoded protein is CASSPRGYNEQFF. The variable domain in full, completed from reference TRBV19 and TRBJ2-1, reads DGGITQSPKYLFRKEGQNVTLSCEQNLNHDAMYWYRQDPGQGLRLIYYSQIVNDFQKGDIAEGYSVSREKKESFPLTVTSAQKNPTAFYLCASSPRGYNEQFFGPGTRLTVL.

This clone has a single count. This chain joins TRBV18 and TRBJ2-1; the match to TRBD2 covers 11 bases. The CDR3 runs 16 residues. Trimming took 6 bases from V and 3 from J; bases not matched to a gene: 7. Germline CDR1 KGHSH, CDR2 LQKENI. CDR3 region: CASSPTSGSIYNEQFF. CDR3 DNA: TGTGCCAGCTCTCCAACTAGCGGGAGCATCTACAATGAGCAGTTCTTC.

V usage is TRBV7-6 and J usage is TRBJ2-2; 9 bases map to TRBD1. CDR3 length: 18 amino acids. Germline V lookup: CDR1 SGHVS, CDR2 FNYEAQ. Trimming at V came to 6 bases and at J to 6 bases, leaving 17 bases not matched to a gene. In DNA form, the CDR3 reads TGTGCCAGCAGACCGGGACAGGGTCACCTTCCGCCATCCGGGGAGCTGTTTTTT. This translates into CASRPGQGHLPPSGELFF.

The V and J genes are TRBV6-5 and TRBJ2-3; TRBD2 matches at 7 bases. The CDR3 loop spans 13 amino acids. CDR1 MNHEY and CDR2 SVGAGI come from the germline V gene. V lost 7 bases, J lost 3 bases, and 4 bases stayed unmatched. The CDR3 sequence: CASNTGLTDTQYF. Written as DNA, the CDR3 is TGTGCCAGCAATACGGGACTAACAGATACGCAGTATTTT.

The rearrangement uses TRBV7-9 and TRBJ2-4; possibly TRBD1 for D (6 bases). Germline V CDR1 and CDR2: SEHNR, FQNEAQ (reference sequence). This CDR3 comprises 15 residues. V gave up 1 base and J gave up 5 bases, with 12 bases separating them. CDR3 in DNA: TGTGCCAGCAGCTTAGGTCAGGACAGACAAAACATTCAGTACTTC. This codes for CASSLGQDRQNIQYF.

This clone came up a few times. The J gene is TRBJ2-7, the V gene TRBV6-1, with TRBD1 matching 7 bases. V lost 5 bases, J lost 7 bases, and 8 bases stayed unmatched. The CDR3 is 13 residues long. Germline V gives CDR1 MNHNS, CDR2 SASEGT. The CDR3 DNA follows: TGTGCCAGCAGTCTGACAGGGTCTGGGGAGCAGTACTTC. It translates to CASSLTGSGEQYF.

The chain joins TRBV7-6 to TRBJ2-7; TRBD2 matches 12 bases. V was pared by 3 bases and J by 2 bases, with 11 bases of the junction left unmatched. The CDR3 totals 18 residues. Germline V gene data show CDR1 as SGHVS and CDR2 as FNYEAQ. CDR3 nucleotides: TGTGCCAGCAGCTTTCGGGCTAGCGGGAGGGCCTCCCCCTACGAGCAGTACTTC. It codes for CASSFRASGRASPYEQYF.

The chain employs TRBV11-3 and TRBJ2-5; TRBD1 aligns across 9 bases. The V gene's germline CDR1 is SGHNT and CDR2 YENEEA. V was clipped by 5 bases and J by 5 bases; unmatched bases: 6. This CDR3 is 14 amino acids long. The CDR3 nucleotides are TGTGCCAGCAGCCCCGGGACAGGGACGGAGACCCAGTACTTC. This gives the protein CASSPGTGTETQYF. Complete variable domain (other parts from reference TRBV11-3 and TRBJ2-5): EAGVVQSPRYKIIEKKQPVAFWCNPISGHNTLYWYLQNLGQGPELLIRYENEEAVDDSQLPKDRFSAERLKGVDSTLKIQPAELGDSAVYLCASSPGTGTETQYFGPGTRLLVL.

This chain connects TRBV6-5 to TRBJ2-2; D is ambiguous. CDR3 length: 16 amino acids. The V gene's germline CDR1 is MNHEY and CDR2 SVGAGI. V was trimmed by 0 bases and J by 3 bases, leaving 11 bases between them. CDR3 nucleotides: TGTGCCAGCAGTTACTCGGCGGATCCGGACACCGGGGAGCTGTTTTTT. It translates to CASSYSADPDTGELFF.

The gene calls are TRBV14 and TRBJ2-2; D not certain. The CDR3 has 12 amino acids. The V gene lost 4 bases and the J gene lost 8 bases, with 8 bases spanning the gap. Germline V gene sequence: CDR1 SGHDN, CDR2 FVKESK. The CDR3 loop is CASSPTSGELFF. The DNA for the CDR3 is TGTGCCAGCAGCCCGACCTCAGGGGAGCTGTTTTTT.

This chain connects TRBV2 to TRBJ1-2; D is ambiguous. Germline loops: CDR1 SNHLY, CDR2 FYNNEI. The CDR3 runs to 13 residues. V lost 2 bases, J lost 8 bases, and 12 bases lay in between. DNA for the CDR3: TGTGCCAGCAGTGAACACGGTGGCGAAGGCTACACCTTC. This codes for CASSEHGGEGYTF.

The chain combines TRBV27 with TRBJ2-3; 8 bases align to TRBD1. This CDR3 has 15 amino acids. The germline V gene encodes CDR1 MNHEY and CDR2 SMNVEV (reference sequence). The trim removed 3 bases at V and 6 bases at J, leaving 8 bases unmatched. DNA for the CDR3: TGTGCCAGCAGTTTCCCCGGGACAGGCCGCGATACGCAGTATTTT. It is translated as CASSFPGTGRDTQYF.

The rearrangement joins TRBV19 to TRBJ2-1; 8 nucleotides agree with TRBD2. This CDR3 spans 12 amino acids. V was clipped by 10 bases and J by 8 bases; unmatched bases: 7. Germline values: CDR1 LNHDA, CDR2 SQIVND (reference sequence). CDR3 sequence reads: CATRTSIDEQFF. Written as DNA, the CDR3 is TGTGCCACGCGGACTAGCATCGATGAGCAGTTCTTC. Looking up the rest from reference TRBV19 and TRBJ2-1 gives the full variable domain: DGGITQSPKYLFRKEGQNVTLSCEQNLNHDAMYWYRQDPGQGLRLIYYSQIVNDFQKGDIAEGYSVSREKKESFPLTVTSAQKNPTAFYLCATRTSIDEQFFGPGTRLTVL.

This chain joins TRBV11-2 and TRBJ1-4; possibly TRBD1 for D (5 bases). Germline assignment: CDR1 SGHAT and CDR2 FQNNGV. The CDR3 length is 17 residues. V shed 1 base and J shed 0 bases, with 12 bases lying between them. CDR3 sequence (DNA): TGTGCCAGCAGCTTAGGACCTTTGGGGGCAACTAATGAAAAACTGTTTTTT. This translates into CASSLGPLGATNEKLFF.

The V call is TRBV5-1, the J call TRBJ2-4; TRBD2 aligns across 12 bases. Unmatched junction bases numbered 16, after V lost 4 bases and J lost 8 bases. Germline V gene data show CDR1 as SGHRS and CDR2 as YFSETQ. This CDR3 region has 18 residues. DNA of the CDR3: TGCGCCAGCAGCCTGCCGGGGAATCGACTAGCGGGAGCAGACATTCAGTACTTC. Translating gives CASSLPGNRLAGADIQYF.

Only a few counts were recorded for this clone. V usage is TRBV29-1 and J usage is TRBJ2-2; TRBD2 aligns across 8 bases. The CDR3 sequence is 13 residues long. The J segment lost 1 base and the V segment lost 6 bases, leaving 1 base of the junction unmatched. The germline CDR1 and CDR2 sequences are SQVTM and ANQGSEA. CDR3 sequence (DNA): TGCAGCGTGCGGGGGGAGAACACCGGGGAGCTGTTTTTT. It translates to CSVRGENTGELFF.